The clone carrying this T cell receptor (beta chain) was recorded at least ten times. The CDR3 sequence is 12 residues long. Germline V lookup: CDR1 GTSNPN, CDR2 SVGIG (reference sequence). The germline V and J ends were trimmed by 0 bases and 6 bases, with 9 bases remaining between them. The data were taken from a study of T cells after yellow fever vaccination. TCRdb passed the 5' RACE reads through MiXCR, listing each CDR3 protein once. This sample has around 110,000 distinct CDR3 sequences, with around 8% found just once. The material was CD8+ T cells sorted from PBMCs, obtained 45 days after the yellow fever booster vaccination. The chain links TRBV30 to TRBJ2-7, with D maybe TRBD1 (6 bases). This TCR derives from a man younger than 40 who received the YFV17D yellow fever vaccine. The CDR3 nucleotides are TGTGCCTGGAGTGTACGAGGGGGCGAGCAGTACTTC. Translating it yields CAWSVRGGEQYF.